The 25 T cell receptor beta chains presented below share a single source sample, sequenced in a study of blood T cell repertoires in COVID-19. Using immunoSEQ multiplex PCR, the repertoire was profiled, and TCRdb retains in-frame clones only, with some absent. The sample gives over 200,000 clones, around 80% of which show up once; about 1.3% is in the top ten. Sequenced input: peripheral blood. The origin of the receptors is a woman aged 25 to 39 with COVID-19, enrolled during active disease.

This rearrangement joins TRBV7-2 to TRBJ1-6, with 7 bases lining up with TRBD1. The CDR3 has 14 residues. CDR1 and CDR2 (germline): SGHTA, FQGNSA. V gave up 5 bases and J gave up 7 bases; unmatched junction bases: 5. CDR3 DNA: TGTGCCAGCAGCAACCGGGACAGAAATTCACCCCTCCACTTT. It yields the protein CASSNRDRNSPLHF.

The CDR3 region is CSLWANSNTEAFF. The CDR3 coding sequence is TGCAGCCTCTGGGCAAACAGTAACACTGAAGCTTTCTTT. The rearrangement joins TRBV29-1 to TRBJ1-1; D gene uncertain. Germline V gene lookup returns CDR1 SQVTM and CDR2 ANQGSEA. V lost 8 bases, J lost 2 bases, and 15 bases lay in between. The CDR3 runs to 13 residues.

This rearrangement joins TRBV5-5 to TRBJ1-2, with D tentatively TRBD1 (5 bases). The CDR3 runs to 14 residues. The V end lost 0 bases, the J end lost 3 bases, and 9 bases lay between the germline ends. Germline CDR1 SGHKS, CDR2 YYEKEE (reference sequence). This CDR3 is CASSLGRGHYGYTF. For the CDR3, the DNA is TGTGCCAGCAGCTTGGGTAGGGGCCACTATGGCTACACCTTC.

In this sample, this clone turned up once. The chain combines TRBV5-1 with TRBJ1-1; perhaps TRBD1 as D (6 bases). V was shortened by 4 bases and J by 1 base, with 17 bases between the two germline ends. CDR1 and CDR2 from the germline V gene are SGHRS and YFSETQ. This CDR3 region has 16 residues. The chain's CDR3 is CASSPGRGAWNTEAFF. The CDR3 DNA is TGCGCCAGCAGCCCCGGGCGGGGGGCTTGGAACACTGAAGCTTTCTTT.

This clone was seen only a few times. The rearrangement links TRBV18 to TRBJ2-5; D unclear. The germline V gene has CDR1 KGHSH and CDR2 LQKENI. V was clipped by 3 bases and J by 5 bases, with 13 bases between them. The CDR3 spans 14 residues. The chain's CDR3 is CASSPIGLPETQYF. In DNA, the CDR3 is TGTGCCAGCTCACCGATTGGGCTCCCGGAGACCCAGTACTTC.

V and J are TRBV19 and TRBJ2-2, with 7 bases that match TRBD1. The trim removed 4 bases at V and 6 bases at J, leaving 8 bases unmatched. The length of the CDR3 is 15 residues. The germline V gene encodes CDR1 LNHDA and CDR2 SQIVND (reference sequence). CDR3 DNA sequence: TGTGCCAGTAGTAGCACGGGACAGTGGTCCGGGGAGCTGTTTTTT. This translates into CASSSTGQWSGELFF.

The chain uses TRBV6-1 and TRBJ2-7, with 7 bases fitting TRBD1. The CDR3 length is 17 residues. The J segment lost 3 bases and the V segment lost 4 bases, leaving 15 bases of the junction unmatched. Germline assignment: CDR1 MNHNS and CDR2 SASEGT. The CDR3 spells CASSANLDRPIFYEQYF. CDR3 in DNA: TGTGCCAGCAGTGCAAACCTGGACAGGCCCATATTCTACGAGCAGTACTTC.

The chain carries TRBV10-3 and TRBJ2-3; 7 bases align to TRBD2. The germline V gene has CDR1 ENHRY and CDR2 SYGVKD. Losses at the gene ends were 5 bases for V and 5 bases for J; bases not matched to a gene: 10. The CDR3 has 15 residues. DNA of the CDR3: TGTGCCATCAGTCCACAAAGCGGGGCTCTAGATACGCAGTATTTT. This encodes CAISPQSGALDTQYF.

Here the CDR3 reads CASSVEGQGFSGNTIYF. DNA of the CDR3: TGTGCCAGCAGCGTAGAGGGACAGGGGTTCTCTGGAAACACCATATATTTT. This rearrangement joins TRBV9 to TRBJ1-3; TRBD1 aligns across 10 bases. With 0 bases clipped from V and 0 bases from J, the junction kept 3 bases outside the gene matches. CDR1 and CDR2 from the germline V gene are SGDLS and YYNGEE. The CDR3 runs to 17 residues.

The chain carries TRBV5-4 and TRBJ2-1, with 9 bases that match TRBD2. Germline-derived CDR1 and CDR2 are SGHNT and YYREEE (reference sequence). The CDR3 loop spans 18 amino acids. Trimming took 5 bases from V and 7 from J; bases not matched to a gene: 19. The CDR3 DNA follows: TGTGCCAGCAGAAACTACTTCTTGTTAGCGGGAGTAGAAAATGAGCAGTTCTTC. This encodes CASRNYFLLAGVENEQFF.

The genes are TRBV5-4 and TRBJ1-5; unclear D gene. The ends were cut back, 4 bases at V and 6 bases at J, with 14 bases in the middle. Looked up from germline, CDR1 is SGHNT and CDR2 is YYREEE (reference sequence). The CDR3 contains 14 residues. CDR3 DNA: TGTGCCAGCAGCCAAGGGAGGTCTGGTCAGCCCCAGCATTTT. Its protein product is CASSQGRSGQPQHF.

V is TRBV9 and J is TRBJ2-3; D is unclear. Trimming took off 5 bases at V and 5 bases at J, with 18 bases between the two ends. CDR1 is SGDLS, CDR2 YYNGEE, per germline. CDR3 length equals 15 residues. CDR3 in DNA: TGTGCCAGCAGTGAGGTAGGAACCACGGGAGATACGCAGTATTTT. Protein product: CASSEVGTTGDTQYF.

The chain is built from TRBV28 and TRBJ1-5; D unresolved. The germline V and J ends were trimmed by 1 base and 0 bases, with 16 bases remaining between them. The CDR3 spans 18 residues. Germline V CDR1 and CDR2: MDHEN, SYDVKM. CDR3 protein: CASSLSLARRVSNQPQHF. DNA of the CDR3: TGTGCCAGCAGTTTATCATTAGCGAGGAGGGTTAGCAATCAGCCCCAGCATTTT.

The chain combines TRBV4-3 with TRBJ2-5; TRBD1 aligns across 9 bases. The V gene end was trimmed by 1 base and the J gene end by 3 bases; junction bases not matched to a gene: 0. This CDR3 has 14 residues. Germline lookup yields CDR1 LGHNA and CDR2 YSLEER. The CDR3 sequence is CASSQGTGEETQYF. CDR3 nucleotide sequence: TGCGCCAGCAGCCAAGGGACAGGGGAAGAGACCCAGTACTTC.

The V and J genes are TRBV20-1 and TRBJ2-3; D not resolved. Germline CDR1 and CDR2: DFQATT and SNEGSKA (reference sequence). The CDR3 contains 10 residues. Trimming left V 8 bases short and J 6 bases short, with 9 bases between. CDR3 amino acids: CSYQADTQYF. The CDR3 coding sequence is TGCAGTTACCAGGCGGATACGCAGTATTTT.

The genes are TRBV6-5 and TRBJ1-4; TRBD1 matches 9 bases. This CDR3 is 14 amino acids long. Germline V gene sequence: CDR1 MNHEY, CDR2 SVGAGI. J gave up 8 bases and V 6 bases, and 7 bases lay outside the gene matches. The CDR3 protein is CASSYFGTGEKLFF. The CDR3 nucleotides read TGTGCCAGCAGCTATTTCGGGACAGGGGAAAAACTGTTTTTT.

The chain joins TRBV4-3 to TRBJ2-3, with 7 bases identical to TRBD2. V trimming: 0 bases; J trimming: 0 bases; junction bases outside the gene matches: 6. Germline lookup yields CDR1 LGHNA and CDR2 YSLEER. The CDR3 has 17 residues. The CDR3 region is CASSQEEAGFSTDTQYF. The CDR3 DNA reads TGCGCCAGCAGCCAAGAGGAAGCGGGGTTTAGCACAGATACGCAGTATTTT.

The rearrangement uses TRBV5-1 and TRBJ2-3; 9 nucleotides match TRBD2. Losses at the gene ends were 7 bases for V and 5 bases for J; bases not matched to a gene: 11. Germline CDR1 is SGHRS and CDR2 is YFSETQ. This CDR3 has 15 residues. As DNA, the CDR3 is TGCGCCAGCGGGGACTCCGGGACTAGCTTAGATACGCAGTATTTT. It yields the protein CASGDSGTSLDTQYF.

This rearrangement joins TRBV6-2 or TRBV6-3 to TRBJ1-3, with a weak D call TRBD1 (5 bases). This CDR3 region has 13 residues. Trimming removed 5 bases at V and 6 bases at J, with 11 bases between. From germline, CDR1 is MNHEY and CDR2 SVGEGT. The CDR3 protein is CASSPRVLNTIYF. The CDR3 bases are TGTGCCAGCAGTCCCAGGGTCCTAAACACCATATATTTT.

The CDR3 DNA sequence: TGTGCCATCAGTGCCTTAGGCGGAGTGGCGGAGACCCAGTACTTC. This translates into CAISALGGVAETQYF. V and J are TRBV10-3 and TRBJ2-5; D remains ambiguous. V was shortened by 4 bases and J by 5 bases, with 17 bases between the two germline ends. This CDR3 has 15 residues. Per the germline V gene, CDR1 is ENHRY and CDR2 is SYGVKD.

The V gene is TRBV5-4, the J gene TRBJ1-6; a weak D match, TRBD1 (5 bases). Germline V gene lookup returns CDR1 SGHNT and CDR2 YYREEE (reference sequence). CDR3 length: 16 amino acids. V was cut by 1 base and J by 14 bases, with 22 bases left in between. Written as DNA, the CDR3 is TGTGCCAGCAGCTTGATGGGCGGCAGGGAGGTAGGGTCCCTCCACTTT. This codes for CASSLMGGREVGSLHF.

The V call is TRBV9, the J call TRBJ1-2; the D gene is possibly TRBD1 (5 bases). The CDR3 has 15 amino acids. Germline CDR1 and CDR2: SGDLS and YYNGEE. The V end lost 4 bases, the J end lost 1 base, and 14 bases lay between the germline ends. The CDR3 nucleotides read TGTGCCAGCAGCCCCGACGGGGGTGATAACTATGGCTACACCTTC. Its protein product is CASSPDGGDNYGYTF. Full variable domain (outside the CDR3, taken from reference TRBV9 and TRBJ1-2): DSGVTQTPKHLITATGQRVTLRCSPRSGDLSVYWYQQSLDQGLQFLIQYYNGEERAKGNILERFSAQQFPDLHSELNLSSLELGDSALYFCASSPDGGDNYGYTFGSGTRLTVV.

The chain carries TRBV27 and TRBJ1-5, with 7 bases matching TRBD1. With V trimmed by 4 bases and J by 0 bases, 3 bases remained unmatched. The CDR3 totals 15 residues. Germline-derived CDR1 and CDR2 are MNHEY and SMNVEV (reference sequence). The CDR3 sequence: CASSWTGDSNQPQHF. DNA of the CDR3: TGTGCCAGCAGTTGGACAGGAGATAGCAATCAGCCCCAGCATTTT.

The chain couples TRBV2 to TRBJ2-5, with a weak D call TRBD2 (6 bases). The CDR3 runs to 12 residues. The ends were cut back, 11 bases at V and 1 base at J, with 11 bases in the middle. CDR1 is SNHLY, CDR2 FYNNEI, per germline. The CDR3: CAGGETQETQYF. In nucleotides, the CDR3 is TGTGCCGGAGGGGAGACCCAAGAGACCCAGTACTTC.

The V gene is TRBV5-1, the J gene TRBJ2-7; D is unresolved. Germline values: CDR1 SGHRS, CDR2 YFSETQ. V lost 3 bases and J lost 6, with 13 bases in between. This CDR3 comprises 13 residues. The CDR3 reads CASSSRDEAEQYF. DNA of the CDR3: TGCGCCAGCAGCTCGAGAGACGAGGCCGAGCAGTACTTC.